The 21 T cell receptor beta chains below all came from one sample that was sequenced in a study of T cells in Graves' hyperthyroidism and ophthalmopathy. Amplified TCR beta CDR3 regions derived from RNA transcripts. TCR CDR3 underwent first-round RT-PCR with the HTBI primer set. TCRdb analysed the multiplex PCR reads with MiXCR anew, one entry per CDR3 protein. The sample lists hundreds of thousands of distinct CDR3 sequences; 35% to 45% were seen once. Source material: blood. The source of these receptors is a man younger than 35 with Graves' hyperthyroidism.

The V call is TRBV2, the J call TRBJ2-7, with D tentatively TRBD2 (6 bases). Trimming stripped 8 bases from V and 1 base from J, with 18 bases between. CDR3 length: 15 residues. Looked up from germline, CDR1 is SNHLY and CDR2 is FYNNEI. The CDR3 protein is CASEGSQEGSYEQYF. CDR3 bases: TGTGCCAGCGAGGGGAGCCAGGAGGGTTCCTACGAGCAGTACTTC.

In this sample, this clonotype turned up many times. V and J are TRBV2 and TRBJ1-2, with 7 bases lining up with TRBD1. Germline values: CDR1 SNHLY, CDR2 FYNNEI. The CDR3 runs to 14 residues. V lost 8 bases to trimming and J lost 4 bases; unmatched junction nucleotides: 10. The DNA of the CDR3 is TGTGCCAGCCCCACAGGGGCCAGGTCCTATGGCTACACCTTC. Translation: CASPTGARSYGYTF. The whole variable domain, remainder taken from reference TRBV2 and TRBJ1-2, is EPEVTQTPSHQVTQMGQEVILRCVPISNHLYFYWYRQILGQKVEFLVSFYNNEISEKSEIFDDQFSVERPDGSNFTLKIRSTKLEDSAMYFCASPTGARSYGYTFGSGTRLTVV.

V and J are TRBV12-3 or TRBV12-4 and TRBJ1-5; D gene uncertain. Trimming pared 1 base from V and 0 bases from J, leaving 7 bases between. This CDR3 has 15 residues. CDR3 protein: CASSLGSYSNQPQHF. CDR3 sequence (DNA): TGTGCCAGCAGTTTAGGGTCTTATAGCAATCAGCCCCAGCATTTT.

This chain uses TRBV6-1 with TRBJ1-4; TRBD1 agrees at 10 bases. Losses at the gene ends were 6 bases for V and 10 bases for J; bases not matched to a gene: 14. The CDR3 consists of 16 residues. Per germline, CDR1 MNHNS and CDR2 SASEGT. CDR3 coding DNA: TGTGCCAGCAGGGGGACTAGCGGGACAGGGGTAGGAAAACTGTTTTTT. Its translation is CASRGTSGTGVGKLFF.

This clonotype came up many times. The rearrangement links TRBV10-3 to TRBJ2-7, with no clear D. This CDR3 has 15 residues. V dropped 4 bases and J dropped 0 bases, with 13 bases sitting between them. Germline V lookup: CDR1 ENHRY, CDR2 SYGVKD. CDR3 residues: CAISGTGESSYEQYF. The CDR3 coding sequence is TGTGCCATCAGTGGGACGGGTGAAAGCTCCTACGAGCAGTACTTC.

This clonotype has at least ten counts. The chain is built from TRBV25-1 and TRBJ1-1; D gene ambiguous. This CDR3 comprises 13 residues. Germline V gives CDR1 MGHDK, CDR2 SYGVNS. Between the trimmed V and J ends, which lost 2 bases and 5 bases, there was a span of 9 bases. The CDR3 DNA reads as TGTGCCAGCAGTGAACGAGTTGAGACTGAAGCTTTCTTT. It specifies CASSERVETEAFF.

Many counts were recorded for this clonotype. The CDR3 DNA reads as TGTGCCAGCAGCACAGGACAGGGGAGGCGAGAAAAACTGTTTTTT. Amino acid sequence: CASSTGQGRREKLFF. The chain combines TRBV7-2 with TRBJ1-4; TRBD1 aligns across 9 bases. The V gene's germline CDR1 is SGHTA and CDR2 FQGNSA. With 5 bases clipped from V and 8 bases from J, the junction kept 9 bases outside the gene matches. The CDR3 is 15 amino acids.

The genes are TRBV4-1 and TRBJ1-2, with D uncertain. Germline values: CDR1 MGHRA, CDR2 YSYEKL. V was pared by 3 bases and J by 6 bases, with 11 bases between. CDR3 length: 13 residues. CDR3: CASSQEGWNGYTF. CDR3 bases: TGCGCCAGCAGCCAGGAGGGTTGGAATGGCTACACCTTC.

The sample holds a few counts of this clonotype. This sequence joins TRBV7-9 and TRBJ1-2; D gene ambiguous. The CDR3 is 14 amino acids. V shed 3 bases and J shed 4 bases, with 12 bases lying between them. From germline, CDR1 is SEHNR and CDR2 FQNEAQ (reference sequence). CDR3 nucleotide sequence: TGTGCCAGCAGCTTGGATCCCCGGTCCTATGGCTACACCTTC. Translated, it gives CASSLDPRSYGYTF. The full variable domain, with the rest looked up from reference TRBV7-9 and TRBJ1-2, is DTGVSQNPRHKITKRGQNVTFRCDPISEHNRLYWYRQTLGQGPEFLTYFQNEAQLEKSRLLSDRFSAERPKGSFSTLEIQRTEQGDSAMYLCASSLDPRSYGYTFGSGTRLTVV.

Turning to this clonotype: The junction departs from the called germline gene at one end, perhaps through a read error. The V call is TRBV13, the J call TRBJ1-1, with D unresolved. Germline-derived CDR1 and CDR2 are PRHDT and FYEKMQ (reference sequence). CDR3 length: 15 amino acids. The CDR3 region is CASRLVVIGDTEAFF. CDR3 bases: TGTGCCAGCAGATTAGTAGTTATCGGCGACACTGAAGCTTTCTTT.

This clonotype came up a few times. This chain links TRBV20-1 with TRBJ1-1, with D possibly being TRBD1 (5 bases). The germline V and J ends were trimmed by 0 bases and 4 bases, with 15 bases remaining between them. Per the germline V gene, CDR1 is DFQATT and CDR2 is SNEGSKA (reference sequence). This CDR3 comprises 15 residues. The CDR3 sequence: CSARERAGIGTEAFF. The DNA of the CDR3 is TGCAGTGCTAGAGAAAGGGCAGGGATAGGCACTGAAGCTTTCTTT.

This clonotype came up a few times. The chain couples TRBV7-8 to TRBJ2-3; D gene ambiguous. V was clipped by 4 bases and J by 2 bases, with 7 bases between them. CDR1 is SGHVS, CDR2 FQNEAQ, per germline. The CDR3 spans 13 residues. CDR3 DNA sequence: TGTGCCAGCAGCTCCGGACCCACAGATACGCAGTATTTT. Residues: CASSSGPTDTQYF.

This clonotype was recorded a few times. The CDR3 spells CASSWRQDGTEAFF. CDR3 sequence (DNA): TGTGCCAGCAGCTGGCGGCAGGATGGCACTGAAGCTTTCTTT. The J gene is TRBJ1-1, the V gene TRBV5-8; D gene ambiguous. V was pared by 3 bases and J by 4 bases, with 13 bases between. Per the germline V gene, CDR1 is SGHTS and CDR2 is YDEGEE. This CDR3 contains 14 residues.

Many counts were recorded for this clonotype. The gene calls are TRBV29-1 and TRBJ1-1, with a possible D match to TRBD1 (5 bases). V was clipped by 5 bases and J by 1 base, with 8 bases between them. Germline CDR1 reads SQVTM; CDR2 reads ANQGSEA. CDR3 size: 12 residues. The DNA of the CDR3 is TGCAGCGTTTCCACAGGGAACACTGAAGCTTTCTTT. Translating gives CSVSTGNTEAFF.

This clonotype was recorded at least ten times. The gene calls are TRBV15 and TRBJ1-2; 8 bases agree with TRBD1. Germline values: CDR1 LNHNV, CDR2 YYDKDF (reference sequence). V was clipped by 3 bases and J by 7 bases; unmatched bases: 7. The CDR3 runs 14 residues. The CDR3 DNA is TGTGCCACCAGCAGGCTCGACAGGGGTAGTGGCTACACCTTC. Protein product: CATSRLDRGSGYTF.

The chain links TRBV5-1 to TRBJ2-7; the D gene could be TRBD1 or TRBD2 (6 bases each). This CDR3 has 15 residues. V lost 4 bases to trimming and J lost 7 bases, with 21 bases between them. The germline gives CDR1 SGHRS, CDR2 YFSETQ. CDR3: CASSAAPDRGREQYF. Here the CDR3 DNA reads TGCGCCAGCAGCGCGGCCCCGGATCGGGGGCGGGAGCAGTACTTC.

This clonotype was detected a few times. This chain joins TRBV19 and TRBJ2-7; TRBD1 matches 9 bases. Germline values: CDR1 LNHDA, CDR2 SQIVND (reference sequence). J gave up 3 bases and V 6 bases, and 12 bases lay outside the gene matches. This CDR3 region has 16 residues. The CDR3 loop is CASRSLTGTGLYEQYF. DNA of the CDR3: TGTGCCAGTAGATCACTCACCGGGACAGGGCTCTACGAGCAGTACTTC.

The gene calls are TRBV12-3 or TRBV12-4 and TRBJ2-7, with TRBD1 matching 8 bases. CDR3 length: 14 amino acids. The trim removed 4 bases at V and 2 bases at J, leaving 4 bases unmatched. DNA for the CDR3: TGTGCCAGCAGTTCGGACAGGGTCCCCTACGAGCAGTACTTC. Protein product: CASSSDRVPYEQYF.

The chain couples TRBV20-1 to TRBJ2-7; D is perhaps TRBD2 (6 bases). Germline lookup yields CDR1 DFQATT and CDR2 SNEGSKA (reference sequence). V was clipped by 6 bases and J by 9 bases, with 15 bases between them. The CDR3 loop spans 11 amino acids. The CDR3 reads CSAQTSIGQYF. In nucleotides, the CDR3 is TGCAGTGCGCAGACTAGTATCGGGCAGTACTTC.

This clonotype was observed many times. The J gene is TRBJ2-7, the V gene TRBV2; D may be TRBD1 or TRBD2 (5 bases each). This CDR3 is 14 amino acids long. The V end lost 6 bases, the J end lost 5 bases, and 17 bases lay between the germline ends. Germline values: CDR1 SNHLY, CDR2 FYNNEI. The CDR3 DNA reads as TGTGCCAGCAGGGCCGGGACCGGCGCCAACGAGCAGTACTTC. As protein: CASRAGTGANEQYF. Variable domain in full (rest from reference TRBV2 and TRBJ2-7): EPEVTQTPSHQVTQMGQEVILRCVPISNHLYFYWYRQILGQKVEFLVSFYNNEISEKSEIFDDQFSVERPDGSNFTLKIRSTKLEDSAMYFCASRAGTGANEQYFGPGTRLTVT.

Details on this clonotype: A read error may produce the germline difference seen at one junction end. This sequence joins TRBV7-8 and TRBJ1-5; the D is unclear. The CDR3 has 14 residues. Germline V gene data show CDR1 as SGHVS and CDR2 as FQNEAQ. The CDR3 coding sequence is TGTGCCAGCAGCTCGGGCCTAAGCAATCAGCCCCGGCATTTT. Amino acids: CASSSGLSNQPRHF.